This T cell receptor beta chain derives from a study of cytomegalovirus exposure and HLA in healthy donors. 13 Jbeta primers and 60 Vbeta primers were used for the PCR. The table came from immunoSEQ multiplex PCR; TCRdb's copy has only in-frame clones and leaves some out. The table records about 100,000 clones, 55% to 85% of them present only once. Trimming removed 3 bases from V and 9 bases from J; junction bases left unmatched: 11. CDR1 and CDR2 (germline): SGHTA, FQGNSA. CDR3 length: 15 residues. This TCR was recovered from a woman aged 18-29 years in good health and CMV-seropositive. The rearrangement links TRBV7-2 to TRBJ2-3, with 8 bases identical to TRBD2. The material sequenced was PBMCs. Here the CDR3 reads CASSFGGRNSATQYF. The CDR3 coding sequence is TGTGCCAGCAGCTTCGGCGGGAGGAACAGTGCCACGCAGTATTTT.